The sample holds a few counts of the clone carrying this TCR beta chain. This entry comes from a study of T-cell memory formation after mild COVID-19. V was pared by 5 bases and J by 7 bases, with 7 bases between. Germline values: CDR1 GTSNPN, CDR2 SVGIG (reference sequence). The CDR3 loop spans 10 amino acids. A single record per CDR3 protein comes from TCRdb applying MiXCR to the 5' RACE reads. The table records about 430,000 distinct CDR3 sequences, more than 20% of them present only once. The V and J genes are TRBV30 and TRBJ2-3, with a tentative D call TRBD2 (5 bases). The receptor's source is an adult woman who had mild COVID-19 (a few samples of this study predate the infection). Cell type and time point are not known. The specimen sequenced was PBMCs or a T cell subset sorted from them (not recorded which). CDR3 protein: CAWGEYTQYF. DNA of the CDR3: TGTGCCTGGGGGGAGTATACGCAGTATTTT.